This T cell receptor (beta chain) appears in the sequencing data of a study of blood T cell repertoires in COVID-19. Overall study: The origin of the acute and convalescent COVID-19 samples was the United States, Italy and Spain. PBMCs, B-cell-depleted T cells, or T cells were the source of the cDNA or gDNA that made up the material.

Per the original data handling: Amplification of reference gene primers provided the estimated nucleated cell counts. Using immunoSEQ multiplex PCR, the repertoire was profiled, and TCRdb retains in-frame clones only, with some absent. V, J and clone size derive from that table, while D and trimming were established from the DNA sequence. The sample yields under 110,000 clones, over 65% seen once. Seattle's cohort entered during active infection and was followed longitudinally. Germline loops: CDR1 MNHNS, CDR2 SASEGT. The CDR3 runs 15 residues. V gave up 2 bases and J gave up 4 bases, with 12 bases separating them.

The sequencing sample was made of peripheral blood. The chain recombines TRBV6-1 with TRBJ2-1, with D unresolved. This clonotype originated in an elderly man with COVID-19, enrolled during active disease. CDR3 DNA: TGTGCCAGCAGTGAATTGATCAGAAATTACAATGAGCAGTTCTTC. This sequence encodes CASSELIRNYNEQFF.